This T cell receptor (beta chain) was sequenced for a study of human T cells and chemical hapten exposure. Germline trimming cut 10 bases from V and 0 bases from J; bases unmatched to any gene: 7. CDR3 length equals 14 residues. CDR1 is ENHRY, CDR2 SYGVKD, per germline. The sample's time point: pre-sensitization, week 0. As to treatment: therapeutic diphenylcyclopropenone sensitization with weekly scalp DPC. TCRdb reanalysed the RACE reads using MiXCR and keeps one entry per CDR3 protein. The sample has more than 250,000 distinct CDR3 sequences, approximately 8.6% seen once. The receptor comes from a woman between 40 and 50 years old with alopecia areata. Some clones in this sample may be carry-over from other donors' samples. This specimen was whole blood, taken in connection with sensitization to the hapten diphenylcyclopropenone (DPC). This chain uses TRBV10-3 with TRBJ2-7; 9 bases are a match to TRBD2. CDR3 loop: CATYSGGSSYEQYF. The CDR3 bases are TGTGCCACCTATAGCGGGGGCAGCTCCTACGAGCAGTACTTC.